This T cell receptor (beta chain) derives from a study of blood T cell repertoires in COVID-19. Overall study context: From the United States, Italy and Spain came samples of acute and convalescent COVID-19. PBMCs, B-cell-depleted T cells, or T cells were the source of the cDNA or gDNA that made up the material.

In the original processing: Quantification of nucleated cells was approximated via reference gene primer amplification. Produced via immunoSEQ multiplex PCR; TCRdb's table is partial and in-frame only. V and J calls and clone size are copied from that table; D and trimming were computed from the DNA. The sample yields 200,000 to 250,000 clones, about 90% seen once. The CDR3 is made up of 13 amino acids. Trimming pared 10 bases from V and 8 bases from J, leaving 18 bases between. From germline, CDR1 is LGHNT and CDR2 FRNRAP. The V and J genes are TRBV12-5 and TRBJ2-4; D uncertain. The sequenced sample consisted of peripheral blood. The sequence came from a man aged 18 to 35 with active or convalescent COVID-19. For the CDR3, the DNA is TGTGCTATTGCGAGTAGCTCACGGGACATTCAGTACTTC. Translated: CAIASSSRDIQYF.